Listed below are T cell receptor beta chains from one sample, sequenced in a study of blood T cell repertoires in COVID-19. Assay: immunoSEQ multiplex PCR; the TCRdb copy retains only in-frame clones and omits some. Of a few hundred thousand clones in the sample, 88% were seen once. The source material was PBMCs or T cells enriched from blood (not recorded which). All receptors come from a young woman who had recovered from COVID-19. The CDR3 runs from the conserved cysteine through the conserved F or W. A D gene is named only where the DNA matches it firmly. Where a row states a size, it is once, few, many or the class of an expanded clone; other rows omit it.

D	V	size	J	CDR3	DNA
TRBD2	TRBV7-8	.	TRBJ2-1	CASSLGLAGGRSYNEQFF	TGTGCCAGCAGCTTGGGACTAGCGGGAGGGCGGTCCTACAATGAGCAGTTCTTC
TRBD1	TRBV28	.	TRBJ2-7	CASSLPGTGDLYEQYF	TGTGCCAGCAGTCTCCCCGGGACAGGGGACTTATACGAGCAGTACTTC
TRBD1	TRBV9	.	TRBJ1-5	CASSVGGQGFDQPQHF	TGTGCCAGCAGCGTAGGGGGACAGGGGTTCGATCAGCCCCAGCATTTT
.	TRBV5-1	.	TRBJ1-1	CASSFGGAHMNTEAFF	TGCGCCAGCAGCTTTGGGGGGGCGCATATGAACACTGAAGCTTTCTTT
.	TRBV6-5	.	TRBJ1-1	CASSLLTGGEAFF	TGTGCCAGCAGCCTTCTGACCGGCGGGGAAGCTTTCTTT
TRBD2	TRBV6-2/TRBV6-3	once	TRBJ2-3	CASSYLRAGGRTDTQYF	TGTGCCAGCAGTTACCTGAGGGCGGGAGGCCGCACAGATACGCAGTATTTT
TRBD1	TRBV5-6	.	TRBJ2-7	CASSLGTGSHEQYF	TGTGCCAGCAGCTTGGGGACAGGGTCCCACGAGCAGTACTTC
.	TRBV5-1	.	TRBJ2-5	CASSLGGLQETQYF	TGCGCCAGCAGCTTGGGGGGACTCCAAGAGACCCAGTACTTC
.	TRBV24-1	.	TRBJ2-7	CATRLGASYEQYF	TGTGCCACCAGGCTGGGGGCCTCCTACGAGCAGTACTTC
TRBD1	TRBV5-1	few	TRBJ2-3	CASSLRDRGTDTQYF	TGCGCCAGCAGCCTCCGGGACAGGGGCACAGATACGCAGTATTTT
TRBD2	TRBV3-1/TRBV3-2	.	TRBJ2-2	CASSQGLAGAFRTGELFF	TGTGCCAGCAGCCAGGGACTAGCGGGAGCATTCAGAACCGGGGAGCTGTTTTTT
TRBD1	TRBV6-2/TRBV6-3	.	TRBJ2-2	CASSYYGTGLGELFF	TGTGCCAGCAGTTACTACGGGACAGGCCTCGGGGAGCTGTTTTTT
.	TRBV7-3	.	TRBJ1-2	CASSPREGDYTF	TGTGCCAGCAGCCCAAGGGAAGGGGACTACACCTTC
TRBD2	TRBV7-2	.	TRBJ2-3	CASSLRRGGLTDTQYF	TGTGCCAGCAGCTTACGACGCGGGGGGCTCACAGATACGCAGTATTTT
.	TRBV18	.	TRBJ2-1	CASSLQGGGYNEQFF	TGTGCCAGCTCCCTGCAGGGAGGAGGGTACAATGAGCAGTTCTTC
TRBD2	TRBV10-3	.	TRBJ2-7	CAISDASSGSYEQYF	TGTGCCATCAGTGACGCGTCTAGCGGCTCCTACGAGCAGTACTTC
.	TRBV5-1	.	TRBJ2-5	CASSLGPGAFQETQYF	TGCGCCAGCAGCTTGGGGCCAGGGGCTTTCCAAGAGACCCAGTACTTC
TRBD1	TRBV27	.	TRBJ1-2	CASSLSAGTASYGYTF	TGTGCCAGCAGTTTATCGGCCGGGACAGCCTCCTATGGCTACACCTTC
TRBD1	TRBV2	once	TRBJ2-7	CASNRGGLEIYEQYF	TGTGCCAGCAATCGAGGGGGCCTAGAGATCTACGAGCAGTACTTC
.	TRBV27	once	TRBJ2-3	CASSFLGLSDTQYF	TGTGCCAGCAGTTTCTTGGGACTGTCAGATACGCAGTATTTT
.	TRBV2	.	TRBJ1-2	CASSGQHGKDYGYTF	TGTGCCAGCAGCGGTCAACACGGGAAGGACTATGGCTACACCTTC
.	TRBV10-3	few	TRBJ1-6	CAISERQGLNSPLHF	TGTGCCATCAGTGAGCGGCAGGGACTAAATTCACCCCTCCACTTT
TRBD2	TRBV2	.	TRBJ2-2	CASMATSVTGELFF	TGTGCCAGCATGGCGACTAGCGTCACCGGGGAGCTGTTTTTT
TRBD2	TRBV9	few	TRBJ2-1	CASSSPTSGLNEQFF	TGTGCCAGCAGCTCCCCGACTAGCGGGTTGAATGAGCAGTTCTTC
.	TRBV9	.	TRBJ1-2	CASRSYGYTF	TGTGCCAGCAGGAGCTATGGCTACACCTTC
TRBD1	TRBV27	.	TRBJ1-2	CASSPLTGGFNKVYGYTF	TGTGCCAGCAGTCCACTGACAGGGGGCTTTAATAAGGTCTATGGCTACACCTTC
.	TRBV5-1	.	TRBJ1-2	CASSLGRGEANYGYTF	TGCGCCAGCAGCTTGGGGCGAGGAGAAGCTAACTATGGCTACACCTTC
TRBD2	TRBV7-9	.	TRBJ2-7	CASSPLAGEQYF	TGTGCCAGCAGCCCCCTAGCGGGAGAGCAGTACTTC
.	TRBV18	.	TRBJ1-5	CASSPEGISSNQPQHF	TGTGCCAGCTCACCTGAGGGCATATCAAGCAATCAGCCCCAGCATTTT
TRBD2	TRBV6-5	.	TRBJ2-7	CASRNLAGGSYEQYF	TGTGCCAGCAGGAACCTAGCGGGGGGCTCCTACGAGCAGTACTTC
.	TRBV24-1	.	TRBJ1-2	CATSDGGRDGYTF	TGTGCCACCAGTGATGGGGGCAGAGATGGCTACACCTTC
TRBD1	TRBV2	.	TRBJ1-2	CASRTGTAHGYTF	TGTGCCAGCAGAACCGGGACAGCTCACGGCTACACCTTC
TRBD1	TRBV19	.	TRBJ1-2	CASSDRGFGDYGYTF	TGTGCCAGTAGTGACAGGGGGTTTGGTGACTATGGCTACACCTTC
.	TRBV28	.	TRBJ1-2	CASSVHGGNNYGYTF	TGTGCCAGCAGTGTCCACGGAGGAAACAACTATGGCTACACCTTC
.	TRBV28	.	TRBJ1-1	CASSFRGTEAFF	TGTGCCAGCAGTTTTAGGGGTACTGAAGCTTTCTTT
.	TRBV21-1	.	TRBJ2-7	CASSINSGSHEQYF	TGTGCCAGCAGCATAAATAGCGGGAGTCACGAGCAGTACTTC
TRBD2	TRBV30	.	TRBJ2-5	CAWSVRASGETQYF	TGTGCCTGGAGTGTACGGGCTAGCGGGGAGACCCAGTACTTC
.	TRBV5-1	.	TRBJ2-5	CASSGGDQETQYF	TGCGCCAGCAGCGGAGGGGACCAAGAGACCCAGTACTTC
.	TRBV2	.	TRBJ2-1	CASSEGRTTGPEQFF	TGTGCCAGCAGTGAAGGAAGGACAACGGGTCCTGAGCAGTTCTTC
.	TRBV5-1	.	TRBJ2-1	CASSLNSAVDEQFF	TGCGCCAGCAGCTTGAACTCCGCGGTGGATGAGCAGTTCTTC
TRBD1	TRBV18	.	TRBJ1-5	CASSPRDRVNQPQHF	TGTGCCAGCTCACCGCGGGACAGGGTCAATCAGCCCCAGCATTTT
.	TRBV5-8	.	TRBJ2-2	CASFPRGFDGELFF	TGTGCCAGCTTCCCACGGGGTTTCGACGGGGAGCTGTTTTTT
TRBD1	TRBV4-1	.	TRBJ1-3	CASSQDLGTGDRRNTIYF	TGCGCCAGCAGCCAAGATCTAGGGACAGGGGATAGAAGAAACACCATATATTTT
.	TRBV27	once	TRBJ2-1	CASSEGGSYNEQFF	TGTGCCAGCTCGGAGGGAGGAAGCTACAATGAGCAGTTCTTC
TRBD1	TRBV5-1	.	TRBJ2-7	CASSLEQGFMDEQYF	TGCGCCAGCAGCTTGGAACAGGGGTTCATGGACGAGCAGTACTTC
.	TRBV2	.	TRBJ1-2	CASSRTVPNYGYTF	TGTGCCAGCAGCAGGACAGTACCTAACTATGGCTACACCTTC
.	TRBV13	.	TRBJ2-3	CASSSWNGEWGPTDTQYF	TGTGCCAGCAGCTCCTGGAATGGGGAATGGGGGCCCACAGATACGCAGTATTTT
.	TRBV5-1	.	TRBJ1-4	CASSRSSSLGGTNEKLFF	TGCGCCAGCAGCAGGTCCTCCTCTTTGGGAGGCACTAATGAAAAACTGTTTTTT
.	TRBV7-9	.	TRBJ1-5	CASSEGEGSQPQHF	TGTGCCAGCAGCGAGGGGGAGGGTAGTCAGCCCCAGCATTTT
.	TRBV7-9	.	TRBJ2-7	CASSLVNSYEQYF	TGTGCCAGCAGCTTAGTGAACAGCTACGAGCAATACTTC